The 13 T cell receptor beta chains reported below all come from one sample, sequenced in a study of radiotherapy plus CTLA-4 blockade in lung cancer. Sequencing was performed with immunoSEQ multiplex PCR; in TCRdb, only in-frame clones are kept and a portion is missing. The sample contains more than 9,500 clones, 84% of which appear only once. This specimen consisted of peripheral blood, obtained from a patient treated with radiotherapy plus ipilimumab. The receptors shown here come from a human donor with non-small cell lung cancer that progressed on radiotherapy plus ipilimumab.

The V and J genes are TRBV6-1 and TRBJ1-5; 9 bases line up with TRBD1. V gave up 7 bases and J gave up 7 bases; unmatched junction bases: 11. The length of the CDR3 is 15 residues. Per germline, CDR1 MNHNS and CDR2 SASEGT. This CDR3 reads CASTSRDREGQPQHF. DNA for the CDR3: TGTGCCAGCACGTCCCGGGACAGGGAGGGACAGCCCCAGCATTTT.

This clone showed up just once. The chain has TRBV19 and TRBJ1-1; D is undetermined. Trimming shortened V by 7 bases and J by 1 base, and 10 bases separated the two germline ends. CDR1 and CDR2 (germline): LNHDA, SQIVND (reference sequence). The CDR3 runs to 13 residues. The CDR3 protein is CASNRVGNTEAFF. Here the CDR3 DNA reads TGTGCCAGTAACCGTGTCGGGAACACTGAAGCTTTCTTT.

V and J are TRBV6-1 and TRBJ2-7, with D possibly being TRBD2 (5 bases). V was clipped by 3 bases and J by 5 bases, with 14 bases between them. This CDR3 spans 14 amino acids. CDR1 MNHNS and CDR2 SASEGT come from the germline V gene. The CDR3 loop is CASSEAGPLDEQYF. In nucleotides, the CDR3 is TGTGCCAGCAGTGAGGCGGGTCCCCTAGACGAGCAGTACTTC.

The chain is built from TRBV19 and TRBJ1-6; D uncertain. Trimming cost V 5 bases and J 2 bases, with 16 bases left between them. The CDR3 sequence is 17 residues long. CDR1 is LNHDA and CDR2 is SQIVND in the germline V gene (reference sequence). CDR3 sequence (DNA): TGTGCCAGTAGTGAACCGCCGGGGAATACCTATAATTCACCCCTCCACTTT. Protein: CASSEPPGNTYNSPLHF.

This rearrangement joins TRBV6-1 to TRBJ2-7; D is unclear. Germline assignment: CDR1 MNHNS and CDR2 SASEGT. The V gene lost 6 bases and the J gene lost 2 bases, with 20 bases spanning the gap. This CDR3 has 16 amino acids. The CDR3 sequence is CASRETNTERTYEQYF. The CDR3 region has the DNA TGTGCCAGCAGGGAAACGAACACAGAGCGAACCTACGAGCAGTACTTC.

In its sample, this clone ranks as medium-sized. The chain recombines TRBV12-5 with TRBJ2-3; D call uncertain. Trimming removed 7 bases from V and 4 bases from J, with 12 bases in between. The germline gives CDR1 LGHNT, CDR2 FRNRAP. There are 13 residues in the CDR3. This chain's CDR3 is CASAPHAPDTQYF. DNA of the CDR3: TGTGCTAGTGCCCCTCACGCTCCAGATACGCAGTATTTT.

This clone occurred a few times. The rearrangement links TRBV18 to TRBJ1-2; TRBD1 matches at 7 bases. CDR3 length equals 15 residues. The J segment lost 4 bases and the V segment lost 0 bases, leaving 5 bases of the junction unmatched. Germline lookup yields CDR1 KGHSH and CDR2 LQKENI. CDR3: CASSPPRDSSYGYTF. The CDR3 coding sequence is TGTGCCAGCTCACCACCTCGGGACAGCAGCTATGGCTACACCTTC.

Only one count was recorded for this clone. DNA of the CDR3: TGCGCCAGCAGCCCTATTGAGGATCAGCCCCAGCATTTT. Translating it yields CASSPIEDQPQHF. This rearrangement joins TRBV4-1 to TRBJ1-5, with D hard to call. The CDR3 is 13 residues long. Trimming took 4 bases from V and 5 from J, leaving 9 bases between them. The germline V gene encodes CDR1 MGHRA and CDR2 YSYEKL.

CDR3 bases: TGCGCCAGCAGCCAAGAGGAGGGTCGGACTGAAGCTTTCTTT. This gives the protein CASSQEEGRTEAFF. The rearrangement joins TRBV4-1 to TRBJ1-1; no clear D gene. The germline V gene has CDR1 MGHRA and CDR2 YSYEKL. The CDR3 sequence is 14 residues long. Between the trimmed V and J ends, which lost 0 bases and 5 bases, there was a span of 10 bases.

This chain links TRBV18 with TRBJ2-1; D is undetermined. CDR1 and CDR2 (germline): KGHSH, LQKENI. The CDR3 consists of 11 residues. V lost 4 bases and J 8 bases, leaving 6 bases between the germline ends. The CDR3 region has the DNA TGTGCCAGCTCACGGCGTGATGAGCAGTTCTTC. It translates to CASSRRDEQFF.

CDR3 sequence reads: CASSEQGNYGYTF. The CDR3 DNA sequence: TGTGCCAGCAGTGAGCAGGGAAACTATGGCTACACCTTC. The genes are TRBV2 and TRBJ1-2; tentatively, D is TRBD1 (5 bases). Germline loops: CDR1 SNHLY, CDR2 FYNNEI. This CDR3 is built from 13 residues. The V and J ends lost 3 bases and 2 bases respectively, with 7 bases between them.

This rearrangement joins TRBV18 to TRBJ2-2, with 8 bases lining up with TRBD1. Trimming cost V 7 bases and J 1 base; bases outside gene matches: 8. The CDR3 contains 16 residues. CDR1 and CDR2 (germline): KGHSH, LQKENI. The CDR3: CASLQPGTGNTGELFF. CDR3 sequence (DNA): TGTGCCAGCTTACAGCCCGGGACAGGGAACACCGGGGAGCTGTTTTTT.

The CDR3 spells CASSPDGYEQYF. The CDR3 DNA follows: TGTGCCAGCTCACCGGACGGATACGAGCAGTACTTC. The chain couples TRBV18 to TRBJ2-7; unclear D gene. Germline V gene lookup returns CDR1 KGHSH and CDR2 LQKENI. Deletions cut 3 bases from V and 4 bases from J, with 7 bases between. This CDR3 is built from 12 residues. The full variable domain, in which reference TRBV18 and TRBJ2-7 provide the parts outside the CDR3, is NAGVMQNPRHLVRRRGQEARLRCSPMKGHSHVYWYRQLPEEGLKFMVYLQKENIIDESGMPKERFSAEFPKEGPSILRIQQVVRGDSAAYFCASSPDGYEQYFGPGTRLTVT.